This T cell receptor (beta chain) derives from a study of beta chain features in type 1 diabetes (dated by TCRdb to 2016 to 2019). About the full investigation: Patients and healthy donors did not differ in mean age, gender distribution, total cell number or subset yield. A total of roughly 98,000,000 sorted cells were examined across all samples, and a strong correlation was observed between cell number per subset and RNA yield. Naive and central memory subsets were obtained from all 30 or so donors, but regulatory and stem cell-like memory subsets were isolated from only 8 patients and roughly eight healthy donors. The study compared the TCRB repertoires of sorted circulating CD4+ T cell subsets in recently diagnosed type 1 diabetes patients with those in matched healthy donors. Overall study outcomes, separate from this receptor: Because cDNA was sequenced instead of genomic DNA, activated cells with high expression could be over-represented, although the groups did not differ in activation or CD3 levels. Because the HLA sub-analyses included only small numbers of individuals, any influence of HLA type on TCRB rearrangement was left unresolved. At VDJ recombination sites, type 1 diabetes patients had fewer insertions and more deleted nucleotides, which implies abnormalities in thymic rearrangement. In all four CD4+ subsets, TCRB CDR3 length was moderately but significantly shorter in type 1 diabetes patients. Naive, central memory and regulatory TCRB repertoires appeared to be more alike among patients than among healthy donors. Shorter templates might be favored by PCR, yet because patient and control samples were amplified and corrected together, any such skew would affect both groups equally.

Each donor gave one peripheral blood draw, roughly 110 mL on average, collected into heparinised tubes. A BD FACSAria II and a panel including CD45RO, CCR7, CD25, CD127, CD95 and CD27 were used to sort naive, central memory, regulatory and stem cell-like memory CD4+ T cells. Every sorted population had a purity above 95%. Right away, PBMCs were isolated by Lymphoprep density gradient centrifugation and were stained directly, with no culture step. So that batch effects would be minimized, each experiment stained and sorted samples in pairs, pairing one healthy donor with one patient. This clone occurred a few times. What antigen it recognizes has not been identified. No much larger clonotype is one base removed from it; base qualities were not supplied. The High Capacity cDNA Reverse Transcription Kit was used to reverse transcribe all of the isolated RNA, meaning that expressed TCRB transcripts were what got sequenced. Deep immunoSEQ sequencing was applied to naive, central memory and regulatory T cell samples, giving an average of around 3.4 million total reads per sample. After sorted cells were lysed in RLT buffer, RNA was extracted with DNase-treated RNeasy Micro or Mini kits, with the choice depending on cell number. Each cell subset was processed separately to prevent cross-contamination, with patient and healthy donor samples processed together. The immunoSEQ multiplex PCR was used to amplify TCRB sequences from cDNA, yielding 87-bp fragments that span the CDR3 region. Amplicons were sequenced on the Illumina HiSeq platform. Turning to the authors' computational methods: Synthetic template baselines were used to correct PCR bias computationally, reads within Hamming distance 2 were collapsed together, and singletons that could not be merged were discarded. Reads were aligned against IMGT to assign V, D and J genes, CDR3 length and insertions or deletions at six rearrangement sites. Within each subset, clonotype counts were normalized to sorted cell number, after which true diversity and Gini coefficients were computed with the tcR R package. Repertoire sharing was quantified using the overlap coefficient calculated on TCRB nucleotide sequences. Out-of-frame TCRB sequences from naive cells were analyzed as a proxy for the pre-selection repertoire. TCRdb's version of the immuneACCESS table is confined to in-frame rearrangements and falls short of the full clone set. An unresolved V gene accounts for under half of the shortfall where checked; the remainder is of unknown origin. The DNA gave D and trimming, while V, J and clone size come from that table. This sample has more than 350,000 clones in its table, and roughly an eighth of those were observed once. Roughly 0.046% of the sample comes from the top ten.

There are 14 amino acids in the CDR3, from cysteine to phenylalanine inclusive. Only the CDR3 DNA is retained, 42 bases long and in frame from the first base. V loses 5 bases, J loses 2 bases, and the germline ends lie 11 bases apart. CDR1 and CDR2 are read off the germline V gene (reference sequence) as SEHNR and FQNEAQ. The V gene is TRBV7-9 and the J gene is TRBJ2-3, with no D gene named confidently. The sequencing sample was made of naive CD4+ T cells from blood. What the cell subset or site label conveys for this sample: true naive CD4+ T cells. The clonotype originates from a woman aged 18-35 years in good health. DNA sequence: TGTGCCAGCAGCCCCCTGAAGCTCACAGATACGCAGTATTTT. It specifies CASSPLKLTDTQYF.